The rows below give T cell receptor beta chains drawn from one sample of a study of CD8 T cells in Susac syndrome. TCRdb ran MiXCR on the immunoSEQ multiplex PCR reads and lists one entry per CDR3 protein. Of about 150,000 distinct CDR3 sequences in the sample, over 95% are singletons; the top ten hold 0.15%. Sequences were obtained from CD8+ T cells from PBMCs. These receptor sequences come from a human donor with multiple sclerosis. Both conserved end residues are trimmed from each CDR3. A D gene is named only where the DNA matches it firmly.

v_call: TRBV28; j_call: TRBJ2-5; d_call: -; cdr3_aa: ASSSDWLGETQY
v_call: TRBV29-1; j_call: TRBJ1-1; d_call: -; cdr3_aa: SVQGPTEAF
v_call: TRBV20-1; j_call: TRBJ2-5; d_call: TRBD2; cdr3_aa: SATGLAVTQETQY
v_call: TRBV20-1; j_call: TRBJ2-3; d_call: -; cdr3_aa: SAKEWSTDTQY
v_call: TRBV7-7; j_call: TRBJ2-5; d_call: -; cdr3_aa: ASSLEQGSETQY
v_call: TRBV20-1; j_call: TRBJ2-1; d_call: -; cdr3_aa: SAIGREQVNEQF
v_call: TRBV3-1; j_call: TRBJ2-3; d_call: -; cdr3_aa: ASSLPPDTQY
v_call: TRBV29-1; j_call: TRBJ2-6; d_call: TRBD1; cdr3_aa: SVEDPGQRSGANVLT
v_call: TRBV3-1; j_call: TRBJ1-5; d_call: -; cdr3_aa: ASSQGGPQH
v_call: TRBV12-3/TRBV12-4; j_call: TRBJ2-3; d_call: TRBD1; cdr3_aa: ASSYLGTGRADTQY
v_call: TRBV27; j_call: TRBJ1-5; d_call: -; cdr3_aa: ASSFLGNQPQH
v_call: TRBV15; j_call: TRBJ2-1; d_call: TRBD2; cdr3_aa: ATSTSGGGGEQF
v_call: TRBV20-1; j_call: TRBJ2-5; d_call: -; cdr3_aa: SDDNMAQY
v_call: TRBV14; j_call: TRBJ1-2; d_call: -; cdr3_aa: ASSPSSGYGYT
v_call: TRBV29-1; j_call: TRBJ2-1; d_call: -; cdr3_aa: SAGTATGSYNEQF
v_call: TRBV4-1; j_call: TRBJ2-7; d_call: -; cdr3_aa: ASSQARTEAYEQY
v_call: TRBV6-5; j_call: TRBJ1-1; d_call: -; cdr3_aa: ASSRDPTEAF
v_call: TRBV12-3/TRBV12-4; j_call: TRBJ2-3; d_call: -; cdr3_aa: ASSRLGTDTQY
v_call: TRBV7-9; j_call: TRBJ2-1; d_call: -; cdr3_aa: ASTHGISSYNEQF
v_call: TRBV27; j_call: TRBJ2-5; d_call: TRBD2; cdr3_aa: ASSLGGTGETQY
v_call: TRBV23-1; j_call: TRBJ1-2; d_call: -; cdr3_aa: ASSQSTGYT
v_call: TRBV6-1; j_call: TRBJ2-3; d_call: -; cdr3_aa: ASSEIRRYTQY
v_call: TRBV27; j_call: TRBJ1-1; d_call: -; cdr3_aa: ASSLSQVVRTEAF
v_call: TRBV15; j_call: TRBJ1-6; d_call: -; cdr3_aa: ATSRAGQSSYNSPLH
v_call: TRBV7-9; j_call: TRBJ2-1; d_call: -; cdr3_aa: ASSYPNYNEQF
v_call: TRBV20-1; j_call: TRBJ1-5; d_call: TRBD1; cdr3_aa: SARVWTGANQPQH
v_call: TRBV30; j_call: TRBJ2-3; d_call: -; cdr3_aa: AWSGDTDTQY
v_call: TRBV2; j_call: TRBJ2-5; d_call: -; cdr3_aa: ASSVLDPKETQY
v_call: TRBV19; j_call: TRBJ1-1; d_call: -; cdr3_aa: ASSISQDLKNTEAF
v_call: TRBV29-1; j_call: TRBJ1-1; d_call: -; cdr3_aa: SVRGATTEAF
v_call: TRBV20-1; j_call: TRBJ1-2; d_call: -; cdr3_aa: SARDLRTDQNGYT
v_call: TRBV5-4; j_call: TRBJ1-1; d_call: -; cdr3_aa: ASSPRGGGTEAF
v_call: TRBV5-4; j_call: TRBJ2-3; d_call: -; cdr3_aa: ASSSGEQSEY
v_call: TRBV7-2; j_call: TRBJ2-1; d_call: TRBD2; cdr3_aa: ASSFSGGYYNEQF
v_call: TRBV30; j_call: TRBJ1-2; d_call: -; cdr3_aa: ACDTGHYGYT
v_call: TRBV9; j_call: TRBJ1-4; d_call: TRBD1; cdr3_aa: ASSGGTGTTNEKLF
v_call: TRBV30; j_call: TRBJ1-2; d_call: -; cdr3_aa: AWNGNDGYT
v_call: TRBV2; j_call: TRBJ2-3; d_call: TRBD2; cdr3_aa: ASEGTSGDDTQY
v_call: TRBV6-6; j_call: TRBJ1-2; d_call: -; cdr3_aa: ASSQILGPVGYT
v_call: TRBV29-1; j_call: TRBJ1-1; d_call: -; cdr3_aa: SVVGRAEAF
v_call: TRBV7-2; j_call: TRBJ2-3; d_call: -; cdr3_aa: ASSSFPPAGGDTQY
v_call: TRBV7-2; j_call: TRBJ2-3; d_call: -; cdr3_aa: ASSLQLDTQY
v_call: TRBV7-9; j_call: TRBJ2-5; d_call: TRBD1; cdr3_aa: ASSARDRPETQY
v_call: TRBV28; j_call: TRBJ2-7; d_call: -; cdr3_aa: ASSSQASSPYEQY
v_call: TRBV27; j_call: TRBJ1-1; d_call: -; cdr3_aa: ASSLGSGLNTEAF
v_call: TRBV6-5; j_call: TRBJ1-1; d_call: -; cdr3_aa: ATARGGDAF
v_call: TRBV2; j_call: TRBJ2-7; d_call: -; cdr3_aa: ASSEQSGQAYEQY
v_call: TRBV30; j_call: TRBJ2-1; d_call: -; cdr3_aa: AWSFPHNEQF
v_call: TRBV20-1; j_call: TRBJ2-5; d_call: TRBD2; cdr3_aa: SASSFGLASVLGTQY
v_call: TRBV2; j_call: TRBJ2-7; d_call: -; cdr3_aa: ASRGGSGHSYEQY
v_call: TRBV5-1; j_call: TRBJ2-1; d_call: TRBD2; cdr3_aa: ASAVAGGHYEQF
v_call: TRBV2; j_call: TRBJ1-1; d_call: -; cdr3_aa: ASSEGQGPSNTEAF
v_call: TRBV20-1; j_call: TRBJ1-1; d_call: -; cdr3_aa: SARGQRTNTEAF
v_call: TRBV29-1; j_call: TRBJ2-7; d_call: TRBD1; cdr3_aa: SVDQGAEQY
v_call: TRBV29-1; j_call: TRBJ2-1; d_call: -; cdr3_aa: SVEGPFSRTGSYNEQF
v_call: TRBV30; j_call: TRBJ2-5; d_call: -; cdr3_aa: AWTPGGLETQY
v_call: TRBV12-3/TRBV12-4; j_call: TRBJ1-6; d_call: -; cdr3_aa: ASRADNSPLH
v_call: TRBV5-4; j_call: TRBJ2-1; d_call: -; cdr3_aa: ASSSGSSSYNEQF
v_call: TRBV5-1; j_call: TRBJ2-1; d_call: TRBD1; cdr3_aa: ASSPRLGDREGSEQF